This TCR beta chain was found in a study of T cell responses to AZD1222 COVID-19 vaccine. After removal of 2 bases from V and 4 bases from J, the junction contained 7 bases not matched to a gene. This CDR3 spans 15 amino acids. Germline CDR1 is MDHEN and CDR2 is SYDVKM. Regarding the study as a whole: Donor demographics were predominantly white British with a female majority; clonal diversity may be underestimated. Without day 14 samples, only post-peak T cell repertoires were studied. Spike was spanned by vaccine-associated CD4 TCRs, which were dominant at 160-218 and 743-854. Spike-specific TCR breadth and depth both grew after two AZD1222 doses.

The table came from immunoSEQ multiplex PCR; TCRdb's copy has only in-frame clones and leaves some out. The data contain 150,000 or so clones, 80% to 85% of them seen just once; the ten biggest clones take up roughly 4.3%. A note on this clone: As yet, its antigen is unknown.

This TCR derives from an adult in good health. V gene TRBV28 combines with J gene TRBJ1-1; 7 positions match TRBD1. The source material was peripheral blood, sampled on day 0 of MenACWY control vaccination. The CDR3 sequence: CASSLGRGLGTEAFF. In DNA form, the CDR3 reads TGTGCCAGCAGTTTAGGCAGGGGGTTGGGCACTGAAGCTTTCTTT. Together with reference TRBV28 and TRBJ1-1, the CDR3 gives the full variable domain: DVKVTQSSRYLVKRTGEKVFLECVQDMDHENMFWYRQDPGLGLRLIYFSYDVKMKEKGDIPEGYSVSREKKERFSLILESASTNQTSMYLCASSLGRGLGTEAFFGQGTRLTVV.